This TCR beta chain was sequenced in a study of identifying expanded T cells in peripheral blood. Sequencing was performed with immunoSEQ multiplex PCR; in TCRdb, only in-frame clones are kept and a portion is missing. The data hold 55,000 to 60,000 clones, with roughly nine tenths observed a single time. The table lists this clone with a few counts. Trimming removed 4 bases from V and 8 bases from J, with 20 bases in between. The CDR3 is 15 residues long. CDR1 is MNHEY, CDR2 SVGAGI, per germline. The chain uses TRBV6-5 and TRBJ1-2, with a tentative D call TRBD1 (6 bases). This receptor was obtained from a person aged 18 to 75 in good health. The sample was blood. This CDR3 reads CASSSPQGFGGGYTF. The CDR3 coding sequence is TGTGCCAGCAGTTCTCCTCAGGGGTTTGGTGGGGGCTACACCTTC.